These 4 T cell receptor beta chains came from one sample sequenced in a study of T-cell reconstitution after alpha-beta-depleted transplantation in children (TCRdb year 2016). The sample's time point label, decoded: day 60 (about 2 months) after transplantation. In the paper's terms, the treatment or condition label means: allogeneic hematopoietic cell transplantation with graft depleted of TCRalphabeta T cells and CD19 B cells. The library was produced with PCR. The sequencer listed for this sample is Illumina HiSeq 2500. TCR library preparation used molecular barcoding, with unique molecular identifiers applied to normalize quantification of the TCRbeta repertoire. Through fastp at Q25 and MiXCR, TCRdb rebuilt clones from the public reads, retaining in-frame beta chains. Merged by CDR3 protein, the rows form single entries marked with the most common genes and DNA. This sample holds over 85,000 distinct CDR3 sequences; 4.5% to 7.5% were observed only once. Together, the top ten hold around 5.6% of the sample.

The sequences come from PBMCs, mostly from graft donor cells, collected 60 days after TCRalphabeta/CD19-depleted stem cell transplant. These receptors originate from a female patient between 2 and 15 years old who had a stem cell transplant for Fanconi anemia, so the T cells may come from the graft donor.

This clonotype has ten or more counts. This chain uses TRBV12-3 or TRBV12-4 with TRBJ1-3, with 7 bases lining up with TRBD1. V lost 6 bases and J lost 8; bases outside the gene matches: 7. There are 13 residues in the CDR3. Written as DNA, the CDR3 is TGTGCCAGCAGCCCCAGACAGGGCGACACCATATATTTT. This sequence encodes CASSPRQGDTIYF.

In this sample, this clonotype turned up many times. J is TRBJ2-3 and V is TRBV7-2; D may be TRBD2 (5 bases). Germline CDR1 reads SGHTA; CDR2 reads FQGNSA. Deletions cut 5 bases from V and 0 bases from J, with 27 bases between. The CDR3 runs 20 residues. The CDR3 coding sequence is TGTGCCAGCAGCCGTCGGGGTAGCCCAGGAAAAACTACTAGCACAGATACGCAGTATTTT. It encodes CASSRRGSPGKTTSTDTQYF.

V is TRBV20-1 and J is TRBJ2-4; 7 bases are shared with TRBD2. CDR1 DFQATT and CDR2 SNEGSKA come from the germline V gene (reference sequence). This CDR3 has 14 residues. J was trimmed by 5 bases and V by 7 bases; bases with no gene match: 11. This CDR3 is CSGELRGRENIQYF. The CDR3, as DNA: TGCAGTGGCGAGCTCCGGGGGAGGGAAAACATTCAGTACTTC.

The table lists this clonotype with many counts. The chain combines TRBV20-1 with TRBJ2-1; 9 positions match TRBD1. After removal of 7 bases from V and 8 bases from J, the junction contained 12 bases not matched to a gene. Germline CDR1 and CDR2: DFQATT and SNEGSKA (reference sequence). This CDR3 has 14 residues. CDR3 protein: CSVIRDRVVDEQFF. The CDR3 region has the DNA TGCAGTGTTATCCGGGACAGGGTCGTTGATGAGCAGTTCTTC.